The next 6 T cell receptor beta chains were all read from a single sample in a study of shared clonotypes between healthy human individuals (dated by TCRdb to the early 2020s). Libraries came from the immunoSEQ multiplex PCR assay. This is the immuneACCESS table as TCRdb keeps it, with only in-frame sequences that have V and J called. A part of the clones is gone; compared with another copy, unresolved V genes explain less than half, and the rest is unexplained. This sample lists 2 million to 2.5 million clones; roughly 95% were detected once. Over 0.1% of the sample lies in the top ten. Sample: naive CD4+ T cells sorted from blood. The cell subset or site label here, explained by the study, means: CD45RA+ positively selected. Every receptor here comes from a man aged 18 to 29 in good health.

The rearrangement joins TRBV7-9 to TRBJ2-5; D may be TRBD1 (6 bases). Germline CDR1 SEHNR, CDR2 FQNEAQ (reference sequence). V was shortened by 4 bases and J by 6 bases, with 15 bases between the two germline ends. The CDR3 contains 14 residues. Here the CDR3 reads CASSSPSGVKTQYF. DNA of the CDR3: TGTGCCAGCAGCTCCCCCTCAGGGGTAAAGACCCAGTACTTC.

Note on this clone: This CDR3 is also generated by other DNA sequences in the sample. The CDR3 DNA reads TGTGCCAGCAGTCGCGCCCAGAACACTGAAGCTTTCTTT. Protein product: CASSRAQNTEAFF. V gene TRBV6-5 combines with J gene TRBJ1-1; D not resolved. CDR1 and CDR2 (germline): MNHEY, SVGAGI. The length of the CDR3 is 13 residues. V was shortened by 5 bases and J by 1 base, with 8 bases between the two germline ends.

This chain uses TRBV5-1 with TRBJ2-1; 8 bases line up with TRBD1. J was trimmed by 1 base and V by 1 base; bases with no gene match: 10. Germline values: CDR1 SGHRS, CDR2 YFSETQ. CDR3 length equals 18 residues. Written as DNA, the CDR3 is TGCGCCAGCAGCTTGTTGCAGGGGGCTACTGGGTCCTACAATGAGCAGTTCTTC. Amino acids: CASSLLQGATGSYNEQFF.

The rearrangement links TRBV28 to TRBJ2-1, with 8 positions matching TRBD1. Germline CDR1 reads MDHEN; CDR2 reads SYDVKM. The CDR3 spans 13 residues. With V trimmed by 6 bases and J by 11 bases, 9 bases remained unmatched. This CDR3 is CASSRQGPSKQFF. The CDR3, as DNA: TGTGCCAGCAGCAGACAGGGGCCGAGCAAGCAGTTCTTC.

In the case of this clone: Other DNA sequences in the sample encode the same CDR3. The chain employs TRBV5-1 and TRBJ1-1; no clear D. Germline-derived CDR1 and CDR2 are SGHRS and YFSETQ. Trimming left V 4 bases short and J 0 bases short, with 10 bases between. The CDR3 extends over 14 amino acids. The CDR3 region has the DNA TGCGCCAGCAGCCTGGACGGCTTGAACACTGAAGCTTTCTTT. Amino acids: CASSLDGLNTEAFF.

This chain joins TRBV9 and TRBJ1-6; 9 bases agree with TRBD1. Trimming at V came to 2 bases and at J to 6 bases, leaving 9 bases not matched to a gene. CDR1 SGDLS and CDR2 YYNGEE come from the germline V gene. The CDR3 has 17 amino acids. The CDR3 DNA follows: TGTGCCAGCAGCGTCCACAGCGGGACAGGGCTTAATTCACCCCTCCACTTT. This gives the protein CASSVHSGTGLNSPLHF.